The 30 T cell receptor beta chains below all came from one sample that was sequenced in a study of shared clonotypes between healthy human individuals. TCRdb's copy holds only in-frame clones and misses some; the assay was immunoSEQ multiplex PCR. Altogether almost 750,000 clones are present, just under 75% being singletons, with the ten largest covering about 1.7%. The source material was memory CD4+ T cells sorted from blood. The subset is: CD45RA-negative fraction. These receptors were obtained from a woman in her thirties in good health.

This chain connects TRBV21-1 to TRBJ1-1; the table's D gene call, TRBD1, was not cross checked with the DNA. TRBV21-1 is marked as a pseudogene. The CDR3 consists of 15 residues. CDR3 coding DNA: TGTGCCAGCAGCAAAAGGGGGACAGGACCCTTCGAGACTTTCTTT. Its translation: CASSKRGTGPFETFF.

The chain has TRBV7-9 and TRBJ1-1, with D possibly TRBD1 on 5 matching bases. Trimming shortened V by 3 bases and J by 5 bases, and 16 bases separated the two germline ends. Germline loops: CDR1 SEHNR, CDR2 FQNEAQ (reference sequence). CDR3 size: 15 residues. The DNA of the CDR3 is TGTGCCAGCAGCTTGGGGGGTTGGGAGAGAACTGAAGCTTTCTTT. It yields the protein CASSLGGWERTEAFF.

The rearrangement uses TRBV19 and TRBJ2-3, with D unresolved. From germline, CDR1 is LNHDA and CDR2 SQIVND (reference sequence). This CDR3 contains 14 residues. Trimming stripped 6 bases from V and 6 bases from J, with 16 bases between. CDR3: CASRPSGSRDTQYF. In nucleotides, the CDR3 is TGTGCCAGTAGACCTTCAGGTTCACGGGATACGCAGTATTTT.

The chain joins TRBV5-6 to TRBJ2-5, with D hard to call. CDR1 and CDR2 (germline): SGHDT, YYEEEE. With 4 bases removed from V and 5 bases from J, the gap between germline ends came to 18 bases. The CDR3 contains 15 residues. CDR3 sequence (DNA): TGTGCCAGCAGCCTGTGGGTGGGTCTTCTCGAGACCCAGTACTTC. Encoded protein: CASSLWVGLLETQYF.

CDR3 DNA sequence: TGTGCCAGCAGAGGGAACGGGGAGCTGTTTTTT. Protein: CASRGNGELFF. This sequence joins TRBV28 and TRBJ2-2, with no clear D. Trimming stripped 6 bases from V and 7 bases from J, with 6 bases between. CDR3 size: 11 residues. CDR1 is MDHEN and CDR2 is SYDVKM in the germline V gene.

V usage is TRBV7-9 and J usage is TRBJ2-7; D is uncertain. CDR3 length equals 12 residues. Per the germline V gene, CDR1 is SEHNR and CDR2 is FQNEAQ (reference sequence). V lost 3 bases and J lost 5, with 8 bases in between. In nucleotides, the CDR3 is TGTGCCAGCAGCTTGTTTACGGACGAGCAGTACTTC. Translating it yields CASSLFTDEQYF.

This chain links TRBV7-2 with TRBJ2-1, with D possibly matching TRBD1 (6 bases). The V and J ends lost 5 bases and 5 bases respectively, with 16 bases between them. The CDR3 has 15 amino acids. Germline lookup yields CDR1 SGHTA and CDR2 FQGNSA. The CDR3: CASSATGQRNNEQFF. CDR3 DNA sequence: TGTGCCAGCAGCGCGACAGGCCAGAGAAACAATGAGCAGTTCTTC.

The sample holds many counts of this clone. The chain couples TRBV6-5 to TRBJ1-1; D gene ambiguous. This CDR3 comprises 12 residues. The V gene lost 6 bases and the J gene lost 4 bases, with 9 bases spanning the gap. Germline CDR1 MNHEY, CDR2 SVGAGI. The CDR3 nucleotides read TGTGCCAGCAGGAGGATCGGCACTGAAGCTTTCTTT. Amino acid sequence: CASRRIGTEAFF.

The count of this clone is one. The J gene is TRBJ2-7, the V gene TRBV18; perhaps TRBD2 as D (7 bases). This CDR3 comprises 12 residues. Germline loops: CDR1 KGHSH, CDR2 LQKENI. Trimming pared 2 bases from V and 7 bases from J, leaving 9 bases between. CDR3 protein: CASSPGGAEQYF. The CDR3 nucleotides read TGTGCCAGCTCACCAGGGGGGGCGGAGCAGTACTTC.

The chain joins TRBV6-5 to TRBJ2-7, with unresolved D. Trimming took off 7 bases at V and 1 base at J, with 11 bases between the two ends. The CDR3 runs 13 residues. Germline assignment: CDR1 MNHEY and CDR2 SVGAGI. CDR3 coding DNA: TGTGCCAGCACCCGGGCAGGTTCCTACGAGCAGTACTTC. Encoded protein: CASTRAGSYEQYF.

The V call is TRBV5-1, the J call TRBJ2-5; no firm D call. Trimming pared 0 bases from V and 0 bases from J, leaving 6 bases between. Per the germline V gene, CDR1 is SGHRS and CDR2 is YFSETQ. The CDR3 runs 14 residues. The CDR3 DNA reads TGCGCCAGCAGCTTGGTAGGAGACCAAGAGACCCAGTACTTC. It is translated as CASSLVGDQETQYF. The full variable domain, in which reference TRBV5-1 and TRBJ2-5 provide the parts outside the CDR3, is KAGVTQTPRYLIKTRGQQVTLSCSPISGHRSVSWYQQTPGQGLQFLFEYFSETQRNKGNFPGRFSGRQFSNSRSEMNVSTLELGDSALYLCASSLVGDQETQYFGPGTRLLVL.

The V and J genes are TRBV6-1 and TRBJ1-5; D gene ambiguous. The germline V gene has CDR1 MNHNS and CDR2 SASEGT. This CDR3 is built from 14 residues. The V gene lost 6 bases and the J gene lost 2 bases, with 11 bases spanning the gap. The CDR3 nucleotides read TGTGCCAGCAGGCTGGACGGACGCAATCAGCCCCAGCATTTT. This codes for CASRLDGRNQPQHF.

The chain couples TRBV11-2 to TRBJ2-7; D may be TRBD2 (5 bases). This CDR3 region has 17 residues. Germline lookup yields CDR1 SGHAT and CDR2 FQNNGV. V lost 4 bases to trimming and J lost 3 bases, with 22 bases between them. The CDR3 nucleotides are TGTGCCAGCAGCTACCCTTCATCTAGCTCCTTCTTCTACGAGCAGTACTTC. Translation gives CASSYPSSSSFFYEQYF.

The rearrangement links TRBV9 to TRBJ2-1; D is perhaps TRBD1 (5 bases). Germline V lookup: CDR1 SGDLS, CDR2 YYNGEE. Between the trimmed V and J ends, which lost 4 bases and 0 bases, there was a span of 11 bases. This CDR3 is built from 15 residues. The CDR3 loop reads CASSPRTTSYNEQFF. The CDR3, as DNA: TGTGCCAGCAGCCCTCGGACAACCTCCTACAATGAGCAGTTCTTC.

The chain couples TRBV21-1 to TRBJ1-4. TRBV21-1 is a listed pseudogene. The CDR3 runs to 14 residues. The CDR3 protein is CASSVQGRDEKLFF. CDR3 in DNA: TGTGCCAGCAGCGTACAGGGGAGGGATGAAAAACTGTTTTTT.

This clone was detected only once. This chain links TRBV2 with TRBJ2-3, with 8 nucleotides matching TRBD2. The CDR3 totals 15 residues. Germline trimming cut 1 base from V and 1 base from J; bases unmatched to any gene: 1. Germline CDR1 is SNHLY and CDR2 is FYNNEI. The CDR3 reads CASSEGAGGTDTQYF. CDR3 sequence (DNA): TGTGCCAGCAGTGAAGGAGCGGGAGGCACAGATACGCAGTATTTT.

CDR3 region: CASSFYSSGQETQYF. CDR3 coding DNA: TGCGCCAGCAGCTTCTACTCTAGCGGACAAGAGACCCAGTACTTC. This chain joins TRBV5-1 and TRBJ2-5; 7 bases are shared with TRBD2. This CDR3 comprises 15 residues. Germline trimming cut 2 bases from V and 2 bases from J; bases unmatched to any gene: 6. Germline CDR1 reads SGHRS; CDR2 reads YFSETQ.

The V and J genes are TRBV5-6 and TRBJ2-2; D uncertain. Germline CDR1 is SGHDT and CDR2 is YYEEEE. Trimming pared 2 bases from V and 3 bases from J, leaving 11 bases between. This CDR3 has 15 amino acids. DNA for the CDR3: TGTGCCAGCAGCTTACGTCCGGGCTACACCGGGGAGCTGTTTTTT. Protein product: CASSLRPGYTGELFF.

The rearrangement uses TRBV6-1 and TRBJ1-1; maybe TRBD1 (5 bases). Per the germline V gene, CDR1 is MNHNS and CDR2 is SASEGT. Trimming removed 6 bases from V and 3 bases from J, with 17 bases in between. The CDR3 totals 15 residues. CDR3: CASSSMVGGHTEAFF. CDR3 coding DNA: TGTGCCAGCAGCTCAATGGTTGGGGGACACACTGAAGCTTTCTTT.

The chain has TRBV7-7 and TRBJ2-1, with D possibly matching TRBD2 (9 bases). Germline V gene sequence: CDR1 SSHAT, CDR2 FNYEAQ (reference sequence). Trimming pared 5 bases from V and 10 bases from J, leaving 21 bases between. This CDR3 has 15 amino acids. For the CDR3, the DNA is TGTGCCAGCAGCCCGCGGTCTAGCGGGACAGGCGAGCAGTTCTTC. Amino acids: CASSPRSSGTGEQFF.

This clone was picked up one time. The chain recombines TRBV9 with TRBJ2-5; D unresolved. With 0 bases removed from V and 2 bases from J, the gap between germline ends came to 11 bases. Germline V gene sequence: CDR1 SGDLS, CDR2 YYNGEE. This CDR3 spans 15 amino acids. CDR3 sequence: CASSVGISRQETQYF. The CDR3 DNA sequence: TGTGCCAGCAGCGTAGGAATATCTCGGCAAGAGACCCAGTACTTC.

For this clone: Distinct nucleotide sequences in the sample also encode this CDR3. J is TRBJ2-7 and V is TRBV19; 9 bases line up with TRBD1. V was pared by 6 bases and J by 4 bases, with 7 bases of the junction left unmatched. CDR1 is LNHDA and CDR2 is SQIVND in the germline V gene (reference sequence). The CDR3 spans 14 residues. The CDR3 sequence: CASSTGTGTYEQYF. CDR3 in DNA: TGTGCCAGTAGCACCGGGACAGGGACTTACGAGCAGTACTTC.

This clone was picked up many times. The V gene is TRBV9, the J gene TRBJ2-6, with TRBD1 identical over 10 bases. Germline V lookup: CDR1 SGDLS, CDR2 YYNGEE. Trimming cost V 3 bases and J 2 bases; bases outside gene matches: 8. The CDR3 spans 18 residues. CDR3 amino acids: CASSGDRGRVTGANVLTF. The CDR3 nucleotides are TGTGCCAGCAGCGGAGACAGGGGGCGGGTAACTGGGGCCAACGTCCTGACTTTC.

The CDR3 DNA follows: TGTGCCATCAGTGTACTAGCGGGGTCTAGCACAGATACGCAGTATTTT. Translation gives CAISVLAGSSTDTQYF. The chain uses TRBV10-3 and TRBJ2-3, with 10 bases fitting TRBD2. This CDR3 has 16 residues. The V gene's germline CDR1 is ENHRY and CDR2 SYGVKD. V lost 4 bases to trimming and J lost 0 bases; unmatched junction nucleotides: 4.

This clone was seen once. V is TRBV11-2 and J is TRBJ1-5; possibly TRBD1 for D (5 bases). The germline gives CDR1 SGHAT, CDR2 FQNNGV. V lost 4 bases, J lost 6 bases, and 10 bases lay in between. This CDR3 contains 13 residues. CDR3 residues: CASSSGGGQPQHF. The CDR3 DNA reads as TGTGCCAGCAGCTCTGGGGGGGGTCAGCCCCAGCATTTT.

The chain is built from TRBV5-6 and TRBJ2-3, with 10 bases fitting TRBD1. After removal of 0 bases from V and 3 bases from J, the junction contained 1 base not matched to a gene. The CDR3 spans 15 residues. In germline, CDR1 is SGHDT, CDR2 YYEEEE. CDR3 region: CASSLGDRGTDTQYF. DNA of the CDR3: TGTGCCAGCAGCTTGGGGGACAGGGGAACAGATACGCAGTATTTT.

The chain recombines TRBV19 with TRBJ2-2; D remains ambiguous. The CDR3 totals 17 residues. The V end was cut by 3 bases, the J end by 3 bases, with 17 bases between. Looked up from germline, CDR1 is LNHDA and CDR2 is SQIVND (reference sequence). DNA for the CDR3: TGTGCCAGTAGTATTTTAGGGCAGGTTGAGTACACCGGGGAGCTGTTTTTT. It codes for CASSILGQVEYTGELFF.

The DNA of the CDR3 is TGTGCCAGCAGGGGAGCGGTTGAGCAGTTCTTC. Its protein product is CASRGAVEQFF. The gene calls are TRBV2 and TRBJ2-1; perhaps TRBD2 as D (5 bases). This CDR3 is 11 amino acids long. V shed 6 bases and J shed 9 bases, with 9 bases lying between them. Per germline, CDR1 SNHLY and CDR2 FYNNEI.

The CDR3 sequence is CAISEGLDQPQHF. The CDR3 DNA reads as TGTGCCATTTCGGAGGGGCTTGATCAGCCCCAGCATTTT. The chain couples TRBV19 to TRBJ1-5, with TRBD1 as a possible D gene (5 bases). Trimming pared 10 bases from V and 5 bases from J, leaving 15 bases between. Germline CDR1 is LNHDA and CDR2 is SQIVND (reference sequence). The CDR3 runs 13 residues.

V gene TRBV10-1 combines with J gene TRBJ2-1; no reliable D call. The CDR3 sequence is 11 residues long. The V and J ends lost 5 bases and 8 bases respectively, with 7 bases between them. From germline, CDR1 is WNHNN and CDR2 SYGVQD (reference sequence). The CDR3 is CASSSGYEQFF. Written as DNA, the CDR3 is TGCGCCAGCAGTAGTGGGTATGAGCAGTTCTTC.